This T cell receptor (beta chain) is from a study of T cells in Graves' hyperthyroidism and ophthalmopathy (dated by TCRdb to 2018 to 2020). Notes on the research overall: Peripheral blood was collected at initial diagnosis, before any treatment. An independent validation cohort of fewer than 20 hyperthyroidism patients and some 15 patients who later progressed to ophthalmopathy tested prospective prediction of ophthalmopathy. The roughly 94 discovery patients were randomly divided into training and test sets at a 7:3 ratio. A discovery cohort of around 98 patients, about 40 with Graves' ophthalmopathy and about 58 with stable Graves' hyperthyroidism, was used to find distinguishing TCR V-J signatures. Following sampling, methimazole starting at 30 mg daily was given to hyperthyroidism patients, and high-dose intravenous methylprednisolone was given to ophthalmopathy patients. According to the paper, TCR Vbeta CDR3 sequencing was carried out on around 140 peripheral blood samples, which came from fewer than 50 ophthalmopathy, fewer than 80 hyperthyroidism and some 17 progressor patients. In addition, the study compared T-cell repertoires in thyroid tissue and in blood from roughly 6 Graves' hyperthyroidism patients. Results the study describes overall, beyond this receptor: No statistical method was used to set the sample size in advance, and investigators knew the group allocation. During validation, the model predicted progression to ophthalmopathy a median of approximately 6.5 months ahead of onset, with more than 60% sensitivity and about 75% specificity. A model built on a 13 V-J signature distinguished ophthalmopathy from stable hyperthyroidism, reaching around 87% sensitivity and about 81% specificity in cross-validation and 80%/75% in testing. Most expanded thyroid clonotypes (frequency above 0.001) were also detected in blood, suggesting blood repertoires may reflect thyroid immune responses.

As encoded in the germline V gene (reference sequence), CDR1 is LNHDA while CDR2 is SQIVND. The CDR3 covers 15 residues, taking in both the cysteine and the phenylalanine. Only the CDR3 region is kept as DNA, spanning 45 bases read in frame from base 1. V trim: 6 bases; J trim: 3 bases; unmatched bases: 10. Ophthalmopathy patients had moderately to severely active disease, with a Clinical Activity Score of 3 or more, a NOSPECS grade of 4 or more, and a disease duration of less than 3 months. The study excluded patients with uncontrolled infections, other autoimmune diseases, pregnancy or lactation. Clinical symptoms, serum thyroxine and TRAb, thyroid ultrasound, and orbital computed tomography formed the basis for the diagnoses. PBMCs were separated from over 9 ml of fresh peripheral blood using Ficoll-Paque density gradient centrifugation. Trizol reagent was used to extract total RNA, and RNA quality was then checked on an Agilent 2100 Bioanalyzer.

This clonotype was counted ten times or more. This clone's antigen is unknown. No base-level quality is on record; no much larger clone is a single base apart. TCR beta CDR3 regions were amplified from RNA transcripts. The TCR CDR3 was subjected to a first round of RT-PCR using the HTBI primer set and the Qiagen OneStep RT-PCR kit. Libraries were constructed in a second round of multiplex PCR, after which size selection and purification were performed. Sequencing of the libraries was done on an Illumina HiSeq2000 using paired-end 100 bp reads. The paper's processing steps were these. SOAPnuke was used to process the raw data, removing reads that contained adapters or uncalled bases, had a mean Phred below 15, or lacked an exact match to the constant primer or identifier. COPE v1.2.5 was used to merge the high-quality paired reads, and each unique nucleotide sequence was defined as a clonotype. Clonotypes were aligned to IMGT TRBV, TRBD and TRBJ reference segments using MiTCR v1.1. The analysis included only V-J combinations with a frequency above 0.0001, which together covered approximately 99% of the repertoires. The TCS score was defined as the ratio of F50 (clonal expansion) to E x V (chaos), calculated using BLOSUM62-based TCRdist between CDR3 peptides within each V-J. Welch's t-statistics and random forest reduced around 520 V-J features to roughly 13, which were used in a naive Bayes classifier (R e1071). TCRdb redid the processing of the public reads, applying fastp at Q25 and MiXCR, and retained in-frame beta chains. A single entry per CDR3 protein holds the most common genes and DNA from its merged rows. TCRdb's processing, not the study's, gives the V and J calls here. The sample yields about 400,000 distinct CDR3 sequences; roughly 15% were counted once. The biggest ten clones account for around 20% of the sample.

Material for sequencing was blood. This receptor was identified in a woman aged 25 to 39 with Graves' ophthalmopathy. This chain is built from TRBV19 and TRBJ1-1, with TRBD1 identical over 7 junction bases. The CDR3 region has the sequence CASSLLSRGHTEAFF. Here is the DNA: TGTGCCAGTAGCCTACTCTCAAGGGGGCACACTGAAGCTTTCTTT.